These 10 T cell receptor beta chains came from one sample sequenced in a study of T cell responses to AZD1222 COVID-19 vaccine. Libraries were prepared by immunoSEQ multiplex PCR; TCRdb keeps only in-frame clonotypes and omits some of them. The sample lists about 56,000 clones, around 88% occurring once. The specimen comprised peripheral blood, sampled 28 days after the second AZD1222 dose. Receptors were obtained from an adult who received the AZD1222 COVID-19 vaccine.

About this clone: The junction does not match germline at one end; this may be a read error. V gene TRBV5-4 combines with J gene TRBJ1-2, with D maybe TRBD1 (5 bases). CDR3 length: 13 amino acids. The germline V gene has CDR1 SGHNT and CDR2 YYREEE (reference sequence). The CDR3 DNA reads TGTGCCAGCAGCTTGAACACAGGAATAGGGTGGCACTTC. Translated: CASSLNTGIGWHF.

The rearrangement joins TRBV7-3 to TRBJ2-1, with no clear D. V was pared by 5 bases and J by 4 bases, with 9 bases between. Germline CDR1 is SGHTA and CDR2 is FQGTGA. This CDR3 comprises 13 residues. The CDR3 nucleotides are TGTGCCAGCAGCCCCGACTCTTACAATGAGCAGTTCTTC. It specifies CASSPDSYNEQFF.

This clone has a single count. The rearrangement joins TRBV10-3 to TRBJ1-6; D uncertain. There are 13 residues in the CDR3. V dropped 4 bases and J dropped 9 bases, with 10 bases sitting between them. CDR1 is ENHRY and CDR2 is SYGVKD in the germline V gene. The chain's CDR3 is CAISGENASPLHF. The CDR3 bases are TGTGCCATCAGTGGAGAGAACGCTTCACCCCTCCACTTT.

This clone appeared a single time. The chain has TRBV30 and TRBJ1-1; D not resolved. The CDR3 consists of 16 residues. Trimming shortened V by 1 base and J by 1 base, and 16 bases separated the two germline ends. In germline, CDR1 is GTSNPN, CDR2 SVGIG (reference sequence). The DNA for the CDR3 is TGTGCCTGGAGTGCCGACAACATTGGAAGGAACACTGAAGCTTTCTTT. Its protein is CAWSADNIGRNTEAFF.

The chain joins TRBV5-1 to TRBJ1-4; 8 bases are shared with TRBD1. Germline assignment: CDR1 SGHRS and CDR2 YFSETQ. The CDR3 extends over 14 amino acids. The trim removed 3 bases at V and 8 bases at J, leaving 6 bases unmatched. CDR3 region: CASSSQGAREKLFF. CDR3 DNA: TGCGCCAGCAGCTCTCAGGGGGCGAGGGAAAAACTGTTTTTT.

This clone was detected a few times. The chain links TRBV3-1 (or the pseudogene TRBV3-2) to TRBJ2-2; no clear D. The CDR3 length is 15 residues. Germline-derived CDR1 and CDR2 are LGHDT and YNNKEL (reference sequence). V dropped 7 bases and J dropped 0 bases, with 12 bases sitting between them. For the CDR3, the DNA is TGTGCCAGCACTCGCCCTGGGTCGAACACCGGGGAGCTGTTTTTT. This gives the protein CASTRPGSNTGELFF.

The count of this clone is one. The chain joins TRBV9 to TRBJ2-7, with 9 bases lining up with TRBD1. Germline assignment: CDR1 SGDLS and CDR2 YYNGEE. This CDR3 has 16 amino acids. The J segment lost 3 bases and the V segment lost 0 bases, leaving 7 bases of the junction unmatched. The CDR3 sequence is CASSVGFGTGNYEQYF. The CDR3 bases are TGTGCCAGCAGCGTAGGGTTTGGGACAGGGAACTACGAGCAGTACTTC.

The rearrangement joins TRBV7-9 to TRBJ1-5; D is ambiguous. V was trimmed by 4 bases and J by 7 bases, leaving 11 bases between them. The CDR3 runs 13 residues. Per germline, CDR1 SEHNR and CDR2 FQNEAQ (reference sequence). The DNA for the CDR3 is TGTGCCAGCAGCTCTACCGAGGACCAGCCCCAGCATTTT. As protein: CASSSTEDQPQHF.

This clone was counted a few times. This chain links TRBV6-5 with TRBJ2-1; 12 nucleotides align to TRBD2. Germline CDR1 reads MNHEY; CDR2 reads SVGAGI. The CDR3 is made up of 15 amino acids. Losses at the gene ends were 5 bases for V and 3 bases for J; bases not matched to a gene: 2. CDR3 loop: CASSRLAGVYNEQFF. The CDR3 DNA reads TGTGCCAGCAGTCGACTAGCGGGGGTCTACAATGAGCAGTTCTTC.

The CDR3 protein is CASSAGTVEETQYF. As DNA, the CDR3 is TGTGCCAGCAGCGCTGGGACAGTTGAAGAGACCCAGTACTTC. The chain carries TRBV9 and TRBJ2-5, with 7 bases that match TRBD1. The germline V gene encodes CDR1 SGDLS and CDR2 YYNGEE. V was pared by 3 bases and J by 3 bases, with 5 bases of the junction left unmatched. The length of the CDR3 is 14 residues.